This TCR beta chain was identified during a study of blood T cell repertoires in COVID-19. For the study at large: The cDNA or gDNA used as material had been derived from T cells, B-cell-depleted T cells, or PBMCs.

Source study methods: Estimated nucleated cell counts came from reference gene primer amplification. The data were produced by immunoSEQ multiplex PCR, yet TCRdb's version contains in-frame clones alone and is incomplete. That table supplies the V and J calls and clone size; D and trimming were determined from the DNA. Here the sample spans 250,000 to 350,000 clones, 90% being singletons. The V gene end was trimmed by 7 bases and the J gene end by 1 base; junction bases not matched to a gene: 6. CDR1 is SNHLY, CDR2 FYNNEI, per germline. The CDR3 runs 14 residues. Sequencing was done on a sample of peripheral blood. The chain has TRBV2 and TRBJ1-1, with 7 bases identical to TRBD1. The sequence derives from a woman aged 25 to 39 with COVID-19, enrolled during active disease. The CDR3 sequence is CASKEGQKNTEAFF. The CDR3 nucleotides are TGTGCCAGCAAGGAGGGACAGAAGAACACTGAAGCTTTCTTT.